This T cell receptor (beta chain) was found in a study of blood T cell repertoires in COVID-19 (dated by TCRdb to the early 2020s). The study in broad terms: Samples covering the acute and convalescent phases of COVID-19 were provided by collaborators in the United States, Italy and Spain. Deeply sampled blood TCRbeta repertoires from subjects exposed to, actively infected with, or recovered from COVID-19 were included in the dataset. Samples were obtained from the ongoing ImmuneRACE study (first 160 participants) and from 1,200 or so subjects provided by 6 global collaborators. The material from the prospective study consisted of cDNA or gDNA derived from T cells, B-cell-depleted T cells, or PBMCs. Where available, HLA class I and class II types were taken from metadata supplied by the sample provider and were not determined by assay-based typing. The repertoires were released in a freely available public database intended as a resource for research on the immune response to SARS-CoV-2. The sample metadata nearly always contained a de-identified subject ID, COVID-19 status, age in years and sex.

The research as a whole found: The amount of clinical and demographic metadata varied by source and participant and was provided uncurated.

Each collaborating institution followed its own protocols to collect whole blood in K2EDTA tubes. Collaborator samples were shipped for TCRbeta analysis as frozen whole blood, isolated PBMCs, or DNA extracted from either sample type. TCRbeta CDR3 regions were amplified from genomic DNA by means of the immunoSEQ Assay, a bias-controlled multiplex PCR. The study's processing was this. Within the assay, amplification of reference gene primers was used to estimate how many nucleated cells each sample contained. To quantify the absolute abundance of each unique TCRbeta CDR3 rearrangement, sequence reads were collapsed and filtered. For each sample, productive Simpson clonality was calculated as the square root of Simpson's diversity index over productive rearrangements. The immuneACCESS repertoire file appears here via TCRdb, limited to in-frame rearrangements. These files lack a portion of the clones; in checked studies, under half of the deficit traces to unresolved V genes, and the cause of the others is not known. The D gene and trimming were derived from the DNA, and the V and J assignments and clone size from that table. This sample comprises 250,000 to 300,000 clones, approximately 81% of them detected only once. The top ten clonotypes cover around 2.9% of the sample.

The CDR3, cysteine through phenylalanine, is 14 amino acids long. CDR3 DNA only is kept here, 42 bases in frame from base 1. V is trimmed back by 4 bases and J by 4 bases, and the junction contains 7 bases that no gene match accounts for. According to the germline V gene (reference sequence), CDR1 reads LNHDA and CDR2 reads SQIVND. In the case of this clone: The specificity of this receptor is unknown. Base qualities were left out, and no much larger clone turns up one base away.

The TCR comes from a woman aged 18-30 years with acute or convalescent COVID-19. In this chain, TRBV19 is recombined with TRBJ2-7; a stretch of 7 junction bases matches TRBD1. Sequences were obtained from peripheral blood. The CDR3 sequence is CASSRTGREYEQYF. The DNA sequence is given as TGTGCCAGTAGTAGGACAGGAAGGGAGTACGAGCAGTACTTC.